This T cell receptor (beta chain) was identified in a study of T cell repertoires in cytomegalovirus infection. A few counts support this clonotype. Trimming left V 0 bases short and J 4 bases short, with 16 bases between. This CDR3 has 17 residues. Germline-derived CDR1 and CDR2 are SGHTA and FQGNSA. TCRdb independently ran MiXCR on the reads; one entry per CDR3 protein. The top ten clones hold under 3% of a sample with approximately 750,000 distinct CDR3 sequences, less than 40% of them seen once. This sequence was found in a human donor in good health (CMV status not recorded). Some clones in this sample may be carry-over from other donors' samples. The chain joins TRBV7-2 to TRBJ1-5, with D hard to call. Sequencing was carried out using PBMCs. CDR3 bases: TGTGCCAGCAGCTTAGCAGGTTCCTCCCCTCGGAATCAGCCCCAGCATTTT. Residues: CASSLAGSSPRNQPQHF.